Below, one T cell receptor beta chain is given with its context. The antigen is not known. Trimming left V 1 base short and J 7 bases short, with 17 bases between. Looked up from germline, CDR1 is LGHNA and CDR2 is YSLEER. This CDR3 comprises 15 residues. Genomic DNA (from each subset) was split evenly across several immunoSEQ plates. Profiled with immunoSEQ multiplex PCR; TCRdb holds only in-frame clones, not every one. The sample yields roughly 2 million clones, under 97% seen once. The data were taken from a study of shared clonotypes between healthy human individuals. Overall study findings and caveats: Having only a few donors restricted how much genetic and exposure-history diversity was captured. Generally, estimated richness proved larger in naive subsets than it did in memory subsets.

The chain couples TRBV4-3 to TRBJ2-7; possibly TRBD2 for D (5 bases). This receptor was identified in a man aged 18 to 29 in good health. Sequencing was carried out using naive CD4+ T cells sorted from blood. The subset is: CD45RA+ positively selected. The chain's CDR3 is CASSQGTGSIGEQYF. In DNA, the CDR3 is TGCGCCAGCAGCCAAGGTACGGGATCGATTGGGGAGCAGTACTTC.